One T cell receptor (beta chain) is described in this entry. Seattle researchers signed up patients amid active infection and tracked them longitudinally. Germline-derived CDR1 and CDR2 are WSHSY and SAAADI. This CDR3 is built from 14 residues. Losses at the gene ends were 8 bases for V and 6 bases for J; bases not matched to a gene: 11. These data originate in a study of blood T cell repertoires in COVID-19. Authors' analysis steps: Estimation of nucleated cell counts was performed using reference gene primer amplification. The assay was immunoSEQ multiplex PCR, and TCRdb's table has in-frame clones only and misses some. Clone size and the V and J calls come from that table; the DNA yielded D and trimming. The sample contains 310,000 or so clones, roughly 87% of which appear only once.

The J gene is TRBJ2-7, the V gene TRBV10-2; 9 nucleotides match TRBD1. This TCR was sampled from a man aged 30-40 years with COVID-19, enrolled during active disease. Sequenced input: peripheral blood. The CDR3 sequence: CASGRSRQGVEQYF. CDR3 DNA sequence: TGCGCCAGCGGACGGTCGAGACAGGGGGTCGAGCAGTACTTC.